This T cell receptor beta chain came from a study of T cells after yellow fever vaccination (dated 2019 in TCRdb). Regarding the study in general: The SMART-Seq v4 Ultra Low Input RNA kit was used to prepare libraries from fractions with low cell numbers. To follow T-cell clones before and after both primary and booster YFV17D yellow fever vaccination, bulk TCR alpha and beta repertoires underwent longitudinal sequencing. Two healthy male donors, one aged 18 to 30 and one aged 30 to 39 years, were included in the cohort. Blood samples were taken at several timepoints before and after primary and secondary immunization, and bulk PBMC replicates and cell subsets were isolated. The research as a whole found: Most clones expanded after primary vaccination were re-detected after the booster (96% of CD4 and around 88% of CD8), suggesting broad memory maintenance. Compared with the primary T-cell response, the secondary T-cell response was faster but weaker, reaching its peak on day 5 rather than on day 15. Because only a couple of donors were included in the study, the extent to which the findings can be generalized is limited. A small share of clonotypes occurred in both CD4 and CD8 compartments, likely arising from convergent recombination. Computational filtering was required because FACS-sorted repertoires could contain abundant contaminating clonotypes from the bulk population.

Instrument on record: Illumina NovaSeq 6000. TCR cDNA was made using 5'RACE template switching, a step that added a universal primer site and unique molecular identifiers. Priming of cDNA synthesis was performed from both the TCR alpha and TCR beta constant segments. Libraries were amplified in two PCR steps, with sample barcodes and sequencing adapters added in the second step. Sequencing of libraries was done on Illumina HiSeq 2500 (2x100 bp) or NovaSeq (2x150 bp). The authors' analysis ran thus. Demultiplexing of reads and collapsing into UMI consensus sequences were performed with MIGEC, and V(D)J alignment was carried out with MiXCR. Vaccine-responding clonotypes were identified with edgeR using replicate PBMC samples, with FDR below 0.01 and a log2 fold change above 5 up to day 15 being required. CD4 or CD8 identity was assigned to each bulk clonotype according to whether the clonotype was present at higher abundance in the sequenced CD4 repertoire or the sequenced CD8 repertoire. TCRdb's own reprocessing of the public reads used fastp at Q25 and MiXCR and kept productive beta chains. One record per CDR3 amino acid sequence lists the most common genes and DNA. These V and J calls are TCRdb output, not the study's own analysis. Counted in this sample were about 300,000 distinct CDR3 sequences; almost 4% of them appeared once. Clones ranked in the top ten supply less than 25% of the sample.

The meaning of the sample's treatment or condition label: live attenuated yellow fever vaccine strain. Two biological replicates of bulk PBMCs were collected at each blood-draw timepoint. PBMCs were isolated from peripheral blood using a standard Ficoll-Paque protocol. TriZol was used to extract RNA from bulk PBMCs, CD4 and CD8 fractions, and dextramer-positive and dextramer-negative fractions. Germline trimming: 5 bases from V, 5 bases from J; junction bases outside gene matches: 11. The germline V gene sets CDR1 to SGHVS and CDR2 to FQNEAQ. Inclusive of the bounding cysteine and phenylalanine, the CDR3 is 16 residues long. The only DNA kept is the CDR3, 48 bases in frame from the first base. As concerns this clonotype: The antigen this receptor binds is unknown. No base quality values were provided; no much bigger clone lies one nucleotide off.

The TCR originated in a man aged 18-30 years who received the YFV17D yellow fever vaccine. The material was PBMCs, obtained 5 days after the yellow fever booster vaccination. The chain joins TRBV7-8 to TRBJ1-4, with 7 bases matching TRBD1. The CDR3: CASSPSPGQRNEKLFF. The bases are TGTGCCAGCAGCCCAAGTCCGGGACAGAGGAATGAAAAACTGTTTTTT.